These 26 T cell receptor beta chains were all obtained from the same sample, sequenced in a study of CD8 T cells in Susac syndrome. RNA totalling about 0.5 to 1 ug underwent reverse transcription with random hexamers. TCRdb passed the immunoSEQ multiplex PCR reads through MiXCR, listing each CDR3 protein once. The table lists some 300,000 distinct CDR3 sequences, 85% of them singletons. Sample: CD8+ T cells from PBMCs. These receptors all come from a human donor with multiple sclerosis.

This chain links TRBV27 with TRBJ2-7; D remains ambiguous. V lost 2 bases, J lost 4 bases, and 9 bases lay in between. Germline V gene sequence: CDR1 MNHEY, CDR2 SMNVEV (reference sequence). The CDR3 totals 13 residues. CDR3 in amino acids: CASSLTVEYEQYF. For the CDR3, the DNA is TGTGCCAGCAGTTTAACGGTAGAATACGAGCAGTACTTC.

The chain carries TRBV4-1 and TRBJ1-1; 7 positions match TRBD1. V dropped 1 base and J dropped 3; count of bases not matched to a gene: 11. There are 17 residues in the CDR3. The germline gives CDR1 MGHRA, CDR2 YSYEKL. The CDR3 DNA follows: TGCGCCAGCAGCCAAGGTCGGTCAGGGGGTCTGGACACTGAAGCTTTCTTT. This encodes CASSQGRSGGLDTEAFF.

V and J are TRBV6-1 and TRBJ2-1; weak D call: TRBD1 (6 bases). The V gene lost 6 bases and the J gene lost 4 bases, with 25 bases spanning the gap. CDR3 length: 18 amino acids. The V gene's germline CDR1 is MNHNS and CDR2 SASEGT. The CDR3 DNA follows: TGTGCCAGCAGATCGGCGAGATTGAACAGGGATTTGTACAATGAGCAGTTCTTC. Amino acids: CASRSARLNRDLYNEQFF.

The chain couples TRBV27 to TRBJ1-5, with a tentative D call TRBD1 (5 bases). Trimming removed 6 bases at V and 1 base at J, with 10 bases between. This CDR3 has 14 residues. The germline V gene has CDR1 MNHEY and CDR2 SMNVEV (reference sequence). Here the CDR3 DNA reads TGTGCCAGCAGGCCCAAGGGGAGCAATCAGCCCCAGCATTTT. Protein sequence: CASRPKGSNQPQHF.

The chain uses TRBV30 and TRBJ2-7, with 7 bases lining up with TRBD1. This CDR3 has 13 amino acids. V trimming: 4 bases; J trimming: 2 bases; junction bases outside the gene matches: 5. Germline loops: CDR1 GTSNPN, CDR2 SVGIG (reference sequence). CDR3 nucleotides: TGTGCCTGGACCAGGGACAGCCCCTACGAGCAGTACTTC. Amino acids: CAWTRDSPYEQYF.

In nucleotides, the CDR3 is TGTGCCAGCAGCACTAGCGGGAACACAGATACGCAGTATTTT. Translation: CASSTSGNTDTQYF. V usage is TRBV7-2 and J usage is TRBJ2-3, with TRBD2 identical over 10 bases. CDR3 size: 14 residues. J lost 2 bases, V lost 5 bases, and 1 base had no gene match. The germline gives CDR1 SGHTA, CDR2 FQGNSA.

V gene TRBV20-1 combines with J gene TRBJ2-1; the D gene is possibly TRBD2 (6 bases). Between the trimmed V and J ends, which lost 6 bases and 10 bases, there was a span of 16 bases. The CDR3 loop spans 12 amino acids. Germline V gives CDR1 DFQATT, CDR2 SNEGSKA (reference sequence). The CDR3 DNA reads TGCAGTGCCGAGAAGGAGCTAGCGGAGCAGTTCTTC. It yields the protein CSAEKELAEQFF.

This chain joins TRBV7-6 and TRBJ2-5; D gene unclear. The V end was cut by 5 bases, the J end by 5 bases, with 18 bases between. CDR3 size: 15 residues. Germline values: CDR1 SGHVS, CDR2 FNYEAQ. The CDR3 here is CASSLVGSSRETQYF. CDR3 in DNA: TGTGCCAGCAGCCTTGTCGGTTCGAGTCGGGAGACCCAGTACTTC.

The genes are TRBV19 and TRBJ1-1, with D uncertain. Trimming left V 5 bases short and J 4 bases short, with 17 bases between. CDR1 is LNHDA, CDR2 SQIVND, per germline (reference sequence). This CDR3 contains 15 residues. The DNA of the CDR3 is TGTGCCAGTAGTTTGCGGACGGACCGGGTCACTGAAGCTTTCTTT. This codes for CASSLRTDRVTEAFF.

CDR3 nucleotide sequence: TGTGCCAGCAGTCCCGGCGGGGGGAGCTCCTACAATGAGCAGTTCTTC. Protein product: CASSPGGGSSYNEQFF. The V and J genes are TRBV6-2 or TRBV6-3 and TRBJ2-1, with TRBD2 matching over 8 bases. J was trimmed by 0 bases and V by 5 bases; bases with no gene match: 6. CDR3 length: 16 residues. Germline assignment: CDR1 MNHEY and CDR2 SVGEGT.

The J gene is TRBJ2-1, the V gene TRBV7-9; the D call may be TRBD1 or TRBD2 (5 bases each). Germline assignment: CDR1 SEHNR and CDR2 FQNEAQ (reference sequence). With 0 bases removed from V and 9 bases from J, the gap between germline ends came to 15 bases. CDR3 size: 15 residues. The CDR3 here is CASSLAGTKAAEQFF. CDR3 nucleotide sequence: TGTGCCAGCAGCTTAGCCGGGACGAAGGCGGCTGAGCAGTTCTTC.

Note on this clonotype: A junction end diverges from the germline sequence, so it may reflect a read error. Here the CDR3 reads CAGRTNLLDEQFF. The CDR3 coding sequence is TGTGCCGGCAGGACCAATCTTCTGGATGAGCAGTTCTTC. The J gene is TRBJ2-1, the V gene TRBV28; D unresolved. Germline-derived CDR1 and CDR2 are MDHEN and SYDVKM. The CDR3 has 13 amino acids.

The chain carries TRBV7-9 and TRBJ2-5, with 7 nucleotides matching TRBD2. The CDR3 is made up of 15 amino acids. Germline CDR1 SEHNR, CDR2 FQNEAQ (reference sequence). Trimming removed 3 bases from V and 2 bases from J; junction bases left unmatched: 6. CDR3 in amino acids: CASSFPTSQQETQYF. The CDR3 DNA reads TGTGCCAGCAGCTTCCCGACTAGCCAGCAAGAGACCCAGTACTTC.

The rearrangement links TRBV6-2 or TRBV6-3 to TRBJ1-2; TRBD1 is a possible D gene (5 bases). V lost 6 bases and J lost 4, with 12 bases in between. CDR1 is MNHEY and CDR2 is SVGEGT in the germline V gene. The CDR3 sequence is 13 residues long. CDR3 sequence reads: CASSHGAGYGYTF. CDR3 nucleotide sequence: TGTGCCAGCAGCCACGGGGCAGGCTATGGCTACACCTTC.

The chain is built from TRBV4-3 and TRBJ2-2, with a weak D call TRBD2 (5 bases). The ends were cut back, 4 bases at V and 5 bases at J, with 17 bases in the middle. This CDR3 is 16 amino acids long. Germline-derived CDR1 and CDR2 are LGHNA and YSLEER. CDR3 loop: CASSRGVGMGTGELFF. CDR3 nucleotides: TGCGCCAGCAGCCGTGGGGTCGGGATGGGGACCGGGGAGCTGTTTTTT.

This clonotype was detected a few times. V and J are TRBV6-5 and TRBJ2-7; 8 positions match TRBD1. V trimming: 6 bases; J trimming: 6 bases; junction bases outside the gene matches: 7. Germline lookup yields CDR1 MNHEY and CDR2 SVGAGI. The CDR3 length is 13 residues. The CDR3 protein is CASSPGQGFEQYF. The CDR3 bases are TGTGCCAGCAGCCCAGGACAGGGTTTCGAGCAGTACTTC.

The chain employs TRBV29-1 and TRBJ2-1, with TRBD1 identical over 7 bases. In germline, CDR1 is SQVTM, CDR2 ANQGSEA. There are 12 residues in the CDR3. The trim removed 8 bases at V and 4 bases at J, leaving 5 bases unmatched. This CDR3 is CSFRDSYNEQFF. CDR3 DNA sequence: TGCAGCTTCCGGGACAGTTACAATGAGCAGTTCTTC.

This sequence joins TRBV27 and TRBJ2-2; unclear D gene. The CDR3 is 14 residues long. In germline, CDR1 is MNHEY, CDR2 SMNVEV (reference sequence). Trimming pared 5 bases from V and 0 bases from J, leaving 7 bases between. The CDR3 nucleotides are TGTGCCAGCAGTGGAACCCCGAACACCGGGGAGCTGTTTTTT. It is translated as CASSGTPNTGELFF.

The chain employs TRBV12-3 or TRBV12-4 and TRBJ2-5, with TRBD2 matching 9 bases. The CDR3 length is 14 residues. After removal of 3 bases from V and 5 bases from J, the junction contained 4 bases not matched to a gene. This CDR3 reads CASSFAGGLETQYF. In nucleotides, the CDR3 is TGTGCCAGCAGTTTTGCGGGAGGGCTTGAGACCCAGTACTTC.

The chain recombines TRBV28 with TRBJ1-4, with 12 bases that match TRBD1. Germline V CDR1 and CDR2: MDHEN, SYDVKM. The CDR3 totals 17 residues. V dropped 2 bases and J dropped 4; count of bases not matched to a gene: 5. The CDR3 spells CASSLRDRGLFNEKLFF. In DNA form, the CDR3 reads TGTGCCAGCAGTTTACGGGACAGGGGGCTCTTTAATGAAAAACTGTTTTTT.

This chain links TRBV15 with TRBJ2-4; no firm D call. The CDR3 is 16 residues long. Per the germline V gene, CDR1 is LNHNV and CDR2 is YYDKDF (reference sequence). The V and J ends lost 5 bases and 0 bases respectively, with 14 bases between them. The CDR3 loop is CATSYDLGKAKNIQYF. As DNA, the CDR3 is TGTGCCACCAGCTATGATTTGGGGAAAGCCAAAAACATTCAGTACTTC.

In regard to this clonotype: Compared with germline, one end of the junction differs, possibly owing to a read error. The V and J genes are TRBV27 and TRBJ2-7; 7 bases match TRBD2. Per the germline V gene, CDR1 is MNHEY and CDR2 is SMNVEV (reference sequence). The CDR3 has 14 residues. CDR3 in amino acids: CDSSFGLGSYEQYF. In nucleotides, the CDR3 is TGTGACAGCAGTTTCGGACTAGGCTCCTACGAGCAGTACTTC.

CDR3 in amino acids: CASSTSGDPYEQYF. The CDR3 nucleotides are TGTGCCAGCAGTACTAGCGGGGACCCCTACGAGCAGTACTTC. This sequence joins TRBV9 and TRBJ2-7; 10 bases are a match to TRBD2. Germline V gene lookup returns CDR1 SGDLS and CDR2 YYNGEE. The CDR3 consists of 14 residues. V shed 5 bases, J shed 2 bases, and the junction held 4 bases outside the gene matches.

The chain employs TRBV6-1 and TRBJ1-5; tentative D call: TRBD1 (5 bases). The CDR3 runs to 16 residues. Germline-derived CDR1 and CDR2 are MNHNS and SASEGT. Trimming removed 4 bases from V and 10 bases from J, with 23 bases in between. CDR3 DNA sequence: TGTGCCAGCAGTGTCCTGGTTGGGACCGGGGTAGGCCCCCAGCATTTT. This translates into CASSVLVGTGVGPQHF.

V gene TRBV5-1 combines with J gene TRBJ2-7; maybe TRBD1 (6 bases). Germline V gene lookup returns CDR1 SGHRS and CDR2 YFSETQ. This CDR3 region has 14 residues. Trimming removed 4 bases at V and 0 bases at J, with 11 bases between. The chain's CDR3 is CASSRDRFSYEQYF. CDR3 DNA sequence: TGCGCCAGCAGCCGCGACAGGTTCTCCTACGAGCAGTACTTC.

This chain connects TRBV3-1 to TRBJ1-1; TRBD1 is a possible D gene (5 bases). V was trimmed by 1 base and J by 4 bases, leaving 16 bases between them. The germline V gene has CDR1 LGHDT and CDR2 YNNKEL (reference sequence). This CDR3 is 16 amino acids long. The CDR3 here is CASSQALRVGSTEAFF. The CDR3 DNA reads as TGTGCCAGCAGCCAAGCCCTCAGGGTAGGGTCCACTGAAGCTTTCTTT.